This T cell receptor beta chain appears in the sequencing data of a study of blood T cell repertoires in COVID-19. Whole-study context: Sites across the United States, Italy and Spain contributed samples from acute and convalescent COVID-19.

Deletions cut 3 bases from V and 4 bases from J, with 12 bases between. Germline V lookup: CDR1 SGHNT, CDR2 YENEEA. The CDR3 sequence is 14 residues long. Original methodology: Amplification of reference gene primers was used by the study to estimate nucleated cell counts. Libraries were prepared by immunoSEQ multiplex PCR; TCRdb keeps only in-frame clonotypes and omits some of them. That table furnishes V, J and clone size, whereas the DNA furnished D and trimming. Seen here are approximately 70,000 clones, about 90% observed once, and the top ten hold around 3.6%. Patients from Seattle were sampled longitudinally, starting during active infection.

The sample comprised peripheral blood. The clonotype comes from a woman aged 45 to 65 with COVID-19, enrolled during active disease. The rearrangement joins TRBV11-3 to TRBJ1-1; a weak D match, TRBD1 (5 bases). The CDR3 region has the DNA TGTGCCAGCAGCTTCTCCCGGGGGGGCACTGAAGCTTTCTTT. Its translation: CASSFSRGGTEAFF.